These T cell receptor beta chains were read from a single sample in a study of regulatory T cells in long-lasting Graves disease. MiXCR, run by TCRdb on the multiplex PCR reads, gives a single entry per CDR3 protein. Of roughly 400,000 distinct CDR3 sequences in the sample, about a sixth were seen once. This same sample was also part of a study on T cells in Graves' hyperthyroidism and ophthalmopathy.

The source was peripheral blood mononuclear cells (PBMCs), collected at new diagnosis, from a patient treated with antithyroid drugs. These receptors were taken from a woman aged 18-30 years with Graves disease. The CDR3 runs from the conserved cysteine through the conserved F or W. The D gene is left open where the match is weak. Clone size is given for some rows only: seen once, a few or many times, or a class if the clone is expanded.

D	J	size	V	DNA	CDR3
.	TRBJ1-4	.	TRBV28	TGTGCCAGCAGTTTACCGGGGATTTTAAATGAAAAACTGTTTTTT	CASSLPGILNEKLFF
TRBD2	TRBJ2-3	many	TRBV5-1	TGCGCCAGCAGCTTGGGGGCTAGCGGGAGCACAGATACGCAGTATTTT	CASSLGASGSTDTQYF
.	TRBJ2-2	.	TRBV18	TGTGCCAGCTCACCACCGGGGACACAGAACACCGGGGAGCTGTTTTTT	CASSPPGTQNTGELFF
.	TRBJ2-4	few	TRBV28	TGTGCCAGCAGCGAACTGACAGTCCTAGCCAAAAACATTCAGTACTTC	CASSELTVLAKNIQYF
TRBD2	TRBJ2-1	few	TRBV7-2	TGTGCCAGCAGCATACTAGCGGAGCGATACAATGAGCAGTTCTTC	CASSILAERYNEQFF
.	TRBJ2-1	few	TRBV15	TGTGCCACCAGCAGCACGACTAGGGGCGATGAGCAGTTCTTC	CATSSTTRGDEQFF
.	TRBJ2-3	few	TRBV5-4	TGTGCCAGCAGCTCTCGACAGTTCCCTCCTACAGATACGCAGTATTTT	CASSSRQFPPTDTQYF
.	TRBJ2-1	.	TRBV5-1	TGCGCCAGCAGCGCTTCAGGGGCGAGCAATGAGCAGTTCTTC	CASSASGASNEQFF
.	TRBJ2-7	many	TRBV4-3	TGCGCCAGCAGCCAAGAGGAGGGGTGGACCTACGAGCAGTACTTC	CASSQEEGWTYEQYF
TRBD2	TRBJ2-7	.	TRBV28	TGTGCCAGCAGCCATTATCCCGGGACTAGGAGGGGTGGGTCCTACGAGCAGTACTTC	CASSHYPGTRRGGSYEQYF
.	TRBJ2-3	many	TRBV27	TGTGCCAGCAGTTTATCATGGAGTACAGATACGCAGTATTTT	CASSLSWSTDTQYF
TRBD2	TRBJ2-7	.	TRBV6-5	TGTGCCAGCAGTTACCCGGGGACTAGCGGGGGGACCTACGAGCAGTACTTC	CASSYPGTSGGTYEQYF
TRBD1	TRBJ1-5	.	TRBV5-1	TGCGCCAGCAGCTTGGGGCAGGGGGTTGGTCAGCCCCAGCATTTT	CASSLGQGVGQPQHF